This T cell receptor (beta chain) was profiled in a study of blood T cell repertoires in COVID-19. Germline V lookup: CDR1 MNHNY, CDR2 SVGAGI (reference sequence). The CDR3 has 14 residues. Trimming left V 7 bases short and J 1 base short, with 12 bases between. The repertoire was sequenced with immunoSEQ multiplex PCR; TCRdb's copy has only in-frame clones and lacks some. The table includes about 150,000 clones, around three quarters detected once. This rearrangement joins TRBV6-6 to TRBJ2-3; no clear D gene. The sequenced sample was peripheral blood. The receptor's source is a man older than 75 with acute or convalescent COVID-19. The CDR3 nucleotides are TGTGCCAGCACCCTGACACGAGGCACAGATACGCAGTATTTT. Translating gives CASTLTRGTDTQYF.